The 3 T cell receptor beta chains reported below all come from one sample, sequenced in a study of T cell responses to AZD1222 COVID-19 vaccine. Here immunoSEQ multiplex PCR was the method, and the copy in TCRdb shows in-frame clones only, minus some. This sample has about 120,000 clones; approximately 92% occur once, and the top ten carry 4.2%. The specimen comprised peripheral blood, sampled 28 days after the second dose of the MenACWY control vaccine. The source is an adult who received the MenACWY meningococcal vaccine as a control.

The chain has TRBV18 and TRBJ2-6; D call uncertain. V was cut by 0 bases and J by 3 bases, with 3 bases left in between. Germline-derived CDR1 and CDR2 are KGHSH and LQKENI. The CDR3 is 14 amino acids. The CDR3 DNA is TGTGCCAGCTCACCACCTTTTGGGGCCAACGTCCTGACTTTC. Its translation: CASSPPFGANVLTF.

The rearrangement uses TRBV29-1 and TRBJ2-1; no clear D. The V and J ends lost 2 bases and 8 bases respectively, with 10 bases between them. CDR1 is SQVTM, CDR2 ANQGSEA, per germline. The CDR3 totals 12 residues. DNA of the CDR3: TGCAGCGTTGAAATTTTCGCGGATGAGCAGTTCTTC. As protein: CSVEIFADEQFF.

The chain carries TRBV28 and TRBJ1-5; a weak D match, TRBD1 (6 bases). This CDR3 contains 13 residues. Germline V gene lookup returns CDR1 MDHEN and CDR2 SYDVKM. Trimming shortened V by 7 bases and J by 5 bases, and 12 bases separated the two germline ends. The CDR3: CASTPDRHQPQHF. The CDR3 DNA follows: TGTGCCAGCACTCCGGACAGACATCAGCCCCAGCATTTT.